This T cell receptor (beta chain) was profiled in a study of CD8+ T cells in alopecia areata. As to this clone: Its antigen is unidentified.

It was cDNA, reverse transcribed from extracted RNA, that served as the sequencing template. Using immunoSEQ multiplex PCR, the repertoire was profiled, and TCRdb retains in-frame clones only, with some absent. The sample carries 100,000 to 150,000 clones, 61% recorded once. Findings of the study overall: Under tofacitinib, fewer expanded CD8+ clones appeared among the top 100 scalp clones. Lesional tissue from the scalp (especially in alopecia totalis/universalis) showed higher clonality than normal scalp.

V gave up 4 bases and J gave up 3 bases, with 10 bases separating them. Germline V gives CDR1 SGHDT, CDR2 YYEEEE. The CDR3 loop spans 13 amino acids. The sample's treatment: oral pan-JAK inhibitor, 5-10 mg twice daily. Alopecia areata patients provided lesional scalp punch biopsies and peripheral blood, both collected for the study. Investigators sorted PBMCs to obtain both CD4+ and CD8+ T cells. The chain links TRBV5-6 to TRBJ1-2; D remains ambiguous. The sample was CD4+ T cells sorted from blood, taken at week 4, from a patient treated with tofacitinib. The sequence derives from a human donor with alopecia areata. The CDR3 DNA follows: TGTGCCAGCAGCCCATTCACGCACTATGGCTACACCTTC. Protein sequence: CASSPFTHYGYTF.